This TCR beta chain was sequenced during a study of blood T cells in healthy people across ages. Study-level findings and limits: Versus aged donors, long-lived donors had higher diversity and more naive CD4+ cells. TCR beta diversity correlated strongly with naive T cell percentage.

This clonotype occurred a few times. Its specificity is not known. A second PCR of roughly 7 to 11 cycles used a sample-barcoded 5' primer and a J-beta primer mix. Every individual sample yielded 2.5 million or more paired-end reads (each containing CDR3). Via MiXCR, TCRdb re-called the 5' RACE reads, giving one row per CDR3 protein. This table has 1.8 million or so distinct CDR3 sequences, around 40% appearing once. Each sample yielded at least 6 million isolated PBMCs. The CDR3 runs 15 residues. V gave up 1 base and J gave up 5 bases, with 14 bases separating them. Germline V lookup: CDR1 SGHTA, CDR2 FQGNSA.

This receptor was obtained from a human donor in good health. The sample taken for sequencing was blood. The J gene is TRBJ1-2, the V gene TRBV7-2, with unresolved D. The CDR3 nucleotides are TGTGCCAGCAGCTTAGTGGTCAGAGACATGTATGGCTACACCTTC. This gives the protein CASSLVVRDMYGYTF.